This T cell receptor beta chain came from a study of metastatic and nonmetastatic thyroid tumors. Study context: Peripheral blood and tumor or nodule samples from malignant and benign thyroid patients were compared. Overall study results and limits: The reported finding was significantly higher TCR beta diversity in malignant thyroid tumors relative to benign nodules, in blood and tumor.

Per the authors' pipeline: To classify distant metastasis in papillary thyroid cancer, a model was built from CDR3 differences across clinicopathological groups. TCRdb re-called the PCR reads via MiXCR. The V and J calls were not made by the authors but by TCRdb's processing. The data show around 70,000 clones, with roughly 18% seen just once and about 13% held by the top ten. J gave up 3 bases and V 7 bases, and 5 bases lay outside the gene matches. The CDR3 length is 14 residues. The germline CDR1 and CDR2 sequences are ENHRY and SYGVKD. At least ten counts were recorded for this clone. Antigen: not known. Other DNA sequences from this sample encode an identical CDR3 as well. Every patient underwent thyroid surgery untreated.

The TCR comes from a female donor with papillary thyroid cancer or a benign thyroid nodule (not recorded which). Some clones in this sample may be carry-over from other donors' samples. The sample taken for sequencing was blood. This chain links TRBV10-3 with TRBJ2-3; TRBD1 aligns across 9 bases. CDR3: CAITNGQGTDTQYF. CDR3 bases: TGTGCCATCACCAACGGACAGGGGACAGATACGCAGTATTTT.